The 12 T cell receptor beta chains presented below share a single source sample, sequenced in a study of T cells in localized non-small cell lung cancer. Generated by immunoSEQ multiplex PCR, the TCRdb table keeps only in-frame clones and is missing some. The table has fewer than 45,000 clones, 86% seen once. The sequencing here drew on peripheral blood, taken before any cancer treatment. The receptors were gathered from a woman aged 18-49 years with stage III lung adenocarcinoma.

The CDR3 sequence: CAWSVQTSGGAGEQFF. CDR3 bases: TGTGCCTGGAGTGTACAGACTAGCGGGGGGGCCGGTGAGCAGTTCTTC. The rearrangement uses TRBV30 and TRBJ2-1; 14 bases are a match to TRBD2. CDR1 and CDR2 (germline): GTSNPN, SVGIG (reference sequence). The CDR3 contains 16 residues. The V segment lost 0 bases and the J segment 9 bases; nucleotides outside the gene matches: 7. The full variable domain, with the rest looked up from reference TRBV30 and TRBJ2-1, is SQTIHQWPATLVQPVGSPLSLECTVEGTSNPNLYWYRQAAGRGLQLLFYSVGIGQISSEVPQNLSASRPQDRQFILSSKKLLLSDSGFYLCAWSVQTSGGAGEQFFGPGTRLTVL.

The chain couples TRBV27 to TRBJ2-1, with 10 nucleotides matching TRBD1. The CDR3 covers 17 residues. Per germline, CDR1 MNHEY and CDR2 SMNVEV (reference sequence). V was clipped by 0 bases and J by 7 bases; unmatched bases: 9. The CDR3 is CASSLSPDRGLTNEQFF. CDR3 nucleotide sequence: TGTGCCAGCAGTTTATCCCCCGACAGGGGGCTAACTAATGAGCAGTTCTTC.

This clone was recorded only once. This chain links TRBV6-4 with TRBJ1-6, with no clear D. The germline V gene has CDR1 MRHNA and CDR2 SNTAGT. V lost 2 bases and J lost 2, with 4 bases in between. This CDR3 region has 14 residues. The CDR3 here is CASSDGPYNSPLHF. The DNA of the CDR3 is TGTGCCAGCAGTGACGGACCCTATAATTCACCCCTCCACTTT.

The gene calls are TRBV4-1 and TRBJ2-3; TRBD2 matches 13 bases. Germline loops: CDR1 MGHRA, CDR2 YSYEKL. There are 17 residues in the CDR3. V was pared by 2 bases and J by 4 bases, with 6 bases of the junction left unmatched. CDR3 sequence: CASSQSGLAGEADTQYF. The CDR3 DNA reads TGCGCCAGCAGCCAATCCGGACTAGCGGGGGAGGCAGATACGCAGTATTTT.

The V call is TRBV19, the J call TRBJ1-4, with D possibly being TRBD1 (6 bases). V was pared by 5 bases and J by 5 bases, with 12 bases between. CDR1 LNHDA and CDR2 SQIVND come from the germline V gene (reference sequence). The CDR3 length is 14 residues. CDR3 protein: CASSVTGGNEKLFF. The CDR3 region has the DNA TGTGCCAGTAGTGTGACAGGCGGAAATGAAAAACTGTTTTTT.

V usage is TRBV1 and J usage is TRBJ2-1; TRBD2, the table's D call, was not compared with the DNA. TRBV1 counts as a pseudogene. The CDR3 totals 18 residues. The CDR3 here is CTSSQPGTSGGGYNEQFF. CDR3 bases: TGCACCAGCAGCCAACCCGGGACTAGCGGGGGGGGTTACAATGAGCAGTTCTTC.

The chain employs TRBV28 and TRBJ2-7; 9 nucleotides match TRBD1. Per germline, CDR1 MDHEN and CDR2 SYDVKM. This CDR3 has 14 amino acids. With 3 bases clipped from V and 2 bases from J, the junction kept 2 bases outside the gene matches. CDR3: CASSLGTGPYEQYF. CDR3 DNA: TGTGCCAGCAGTTTGGGGACAGGGCCCTACGAGCAGTACTTC.

The J gene is TRBJ2-7, the V gene TRBV2; D uncertain. Trimming left V 4 bases short and J 3 bases short, with 4 bases between. This CDR3 is 11 amino acids long. From germline, CDR1 is SNHLY and CDR2 FYNNEI. The CDR3 DNA is TGTGCCAGCAGTGGAAGCTACGAGCAGTACTTC. It encodes CASSGSYEQYF.

This clone was seen once. CDR3 amino acids: CASSLGDARTDTQYF. The CDR3 DNA is TGTGCCAGCAGCCTCGGGGACGCTCGTACAGATACGCAGTATTTT. The V gene is TRBV4-2, the J gene TRBJ2-3; D is tentatively TRBD1 or TRBD2 (5 bases each). This CDR3 has 15 residues. V lost 4 bases and J 3 bases, leaving 14 bases between the germline ends. The germline gives CDR1 LGHNA, CDR2 YNFKEQ.

V and J are TRBV5-5 and TRBJ2-4; TRBD1 matches at 9 bases. The germline gives CDR1 SGHKS, CDR2 YYEKEE (reference sequence). V trimming: 3 bases; J trimming: 5 bases; junction bases outside the gene matches: 3. The CDR3 is made up of 14 amino acids. CDR3 protein: CASSSGQGQNIQYF. CDR3 sequence (DNA): TGTGCCAGCAGCTCGGGACAGGGCCAAAACATTCAGTACTTC.

The chain joins TRBV11-2 to TRBJ2-7; 7 bases match TRBD2. Germline V gives CDR1 SGHAT, CDR2 FQNNGV. V shed 5 bases, J shed 1 base, and the junction held 8 bases outside the gene matches. CDR3 length: 15 residues. CDR3 nucleotide sequence: TGTGCCAGCAGCAGAGCTTGGGAGGGGTCCTACGAGCAGTACTTC. Encoded protein: CASSRAWEGSYEQYF.

Notes on this clone: The identical CDR3 is also encoded by other nucleotide sequences in the sample. The chain combines TRBV5-6 with TRBJ2-7, with a tentative D call TRBD1 (5 bases). The CDR3 covers 14 residues. Trimming stripped 4 bases from V and 2 bases from J, with 13 bases between. Germline assignment: CDR1 SGHDT and CDR2 YYEEEE. CDR3 in DNA: TGTGCCAGCAGCACGCAGGGCGCCCCCTACGAGCAGTACTTC. Its protein is CASSTQGAPYEQYF.